This T cell receptor beta chain comes out of a study of cytomegalovirus exposure and HLA in healthy donors. Primers for the PCR totalled 60 Vbeta and 13 Jbeta. TCRdb keeps only in-frame clones here, not all; method: immunoSEQ multiplex PCR. The repertoire includes about 190,000 clones, 77% of them detected once, and approximately 2.1% sits in the top ten. This receptor was identified in a woman aged 25 to 39 in good health and CMV-seropositive. The specimen sequenced was PBMCs.

The CDR3 nucleotides read TGTGCCAGCAGCTTGGTGACAGGCGACCCTCACGGCTACACCTTC. Translated, it gives CASSLVTGDPHGYTF. J is TRBJ1-2 and V is TRBV5-6, with D possibly TRBD1 on 6 matching bases. V was clipped by 0 bases and J by 8 bases, with 17 bases between them. The germline V gene has CDR1 SGHDT and CDR2 YYEEEE. The CDR3 covers 15 residues.